The 6 T cell receptor beta chains below were found in one sample sequenced in a study of CD8 T cells in ankylosing spondylitis. One entry per CDR3 protein, called by TCRdb with MiXCR from the 5' RACE reads. The sample yields roughly 670,000 distinct CDR3 sequences, over 15% seen once. The study, taken as a whole, reports: Blood from ankylosing spondylitis patients appeared to carry a characteristic roughly 8-variant TCR beta motif.

Their antigens remain unidentified. Material: blood, either unsorted or a sorted T cell fraction (not recorded which). These TCRs come from a male donor with ankylosing spondylitis.

In this sample, this clonotype turned up many times. The chain employs TRBV6-6 and TRBJ2-7, with a possible D match to TRBD2 (5 bases). CDR3 length equals 15 residues. Trimming stripped 4 bases from V and 1 base from J, with 14 bases between. CDR1 and CDR2 (germline): MNHNY, SVGAGI (reference sequence). CDR3 in DNA: TGTGCCAGCAGTTTCCAACTAGGAGAATCCTACGAGCAGTACTTC. Translating gives CASSFQLGESYEQYF.

The chain combines TRBV12-5 with TRBJ2-1; 9 bases match TRBD2. The trim removed 1 base at V and 10 bases at J, leaving 11 bases unmatched. Germline V lookup: CDR1 LGHNT, CDR2 FRNRAP. The CDR3 loop spans 16 amino acids. The DNA for the CDR3 is TGTGCTAGTGGTTTGGCTGGTAGCGGGAGTCCGGGCGAGCAGTTCTTC. Its translation is CASGLAGSGSPGEQFF.

CDR3 in amino acids: CASSQESGGLQETQYF. In DNA form, the CDR3 reads TGTGCCAGCAGCCAAGAAAGCGGGGGACTCCAAGAGACCCAGTACTTC. V and J are TRBV14 and TRBJ2-5; 8 bases are shared with TRBD2. V gave up 0 bases and J gave up 1 base; unmatched junction bases: 4. Germline V gene data show CDR1 as SGHDN and CDR2 as FVKESK. This CDR3 has 16 amino acids. Using reference TRBV14 and TRBJ2-5 for the parts outside the CDR3, the full variable domain is EAGVTQFPSHSVIEKGQTVTLRCDPISGHDNLYWYRRVMGKEIKFLLHFVKESKQDESGMPNNRFLAERTGGTYSTLKVQPAELEDSGVYFCASSQESGGLQETQYFGPGTRLLVL.

This clonotype was detected a few times. The chain is built from TRBV20-1 and TRBJ2-2, with 7 nucleotides matching TRBD1. CDR3 size: 14 residues. J gave up 5 bases and V 3 bases, and 6 bases lay outside the gene matches. CDR1 DFQATT and CDR2 SNEGSKA come from the germline V gene (reference sequence). The DNA of the CDR3 is TGCAGTGCTAGTGATCCCAGGGGGACCGGGGAGCTGTTTTTT. It is translated as CSASDPRGTGELFF.

This CDR3 is CASSWGTGDYEQYF. DNA of the CDR3: TGCGCCAGCAGCTGGGGGACGGGGGACTACGAGCAGTACTTC. The J gene is TRBJ2-7, the V gene TRBV5-1; a weak D match, TRBD2 (6 bases). The CDR3 sequence is 14 residues long. The V gene lost 3 bases and the J gene lost 3 bases, with 13 bases spanning the gap. Per the germline V gene, CDR1 is SGHRS and CDR2 is YFSETQ.

The chain recombines TRBV29-1 with TRBJ2-5; D might be TRBD2 (5 bases). V lost 7 bases and J 3 bases, leaving 15 bases between the germline ends. Germline V lookup: CDR1 SQVTM, CDR2 ANQGSEA. The CDR3 contains 13 residues. The CDR3 region is CSARGSREETQYF. The CDR3 DNA follows: TGCAGCGCACGGGGATCCCGGGAAGAGACCCAGTACTTC.